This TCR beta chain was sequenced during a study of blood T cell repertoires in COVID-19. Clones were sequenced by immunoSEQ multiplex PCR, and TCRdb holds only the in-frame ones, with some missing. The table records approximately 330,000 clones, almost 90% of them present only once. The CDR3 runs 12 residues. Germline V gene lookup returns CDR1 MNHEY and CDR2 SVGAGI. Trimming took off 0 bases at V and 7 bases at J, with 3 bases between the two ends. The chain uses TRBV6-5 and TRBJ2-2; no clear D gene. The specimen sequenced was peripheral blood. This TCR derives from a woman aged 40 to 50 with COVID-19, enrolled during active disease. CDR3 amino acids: CASSYSIGELFF. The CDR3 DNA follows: TGTGCCAGCAGTTACTCTATCGGGGAGCTGTTTTTT.